Below are 25 T cell receptor beta chains sequenced from a single sample in a study of shared clonotypes between healthy human individuals. Profiled with immunoSEQ multiplex PCR; TCRdb holds only in-frame clones, not every one. The sample lists approximately 1.4 million clones; roughly 98% were seen once. Sequences were obtained from naive CD4+ T cells sorted from blood. Specified subset: CD45RA+ positively selected. These receptors came from a man in his thirties or forties in good health.

The chain links TRBV6-4 to TRBJ2-1; no definite D call. CDR3 size: 15 residues. CDR1 and CDR2 (germline): MRHNA, SNTAGT. The V end lost 5 bases, the J end lost 2 bases, and 13 bases lay between the germline ends. The CDR3 reads CASSFSVDTYNEQFF. The CDR3 bases are TGTGCCAGCAGTTTTTCTGTCGACACCTACAATGAGCAGTTCTTC.

Remarks on this clone: Other DNA sequences of this sample code for an identical CDR3. The chain is built from TRBV5-1 and TRBJ2-1, with D perhaps matching TRBD1 (5 bases). V was pared by 3 bases and J by 0 bases, with 10 bases between. Germline CDR1 reads SGHRS; CDR2 reads YFSETQ. The CDR3 sequence is 15 residues long. The CDR3 spells CASSSDSSSYNEQFF. CDR3 nucleotide sequence: TGCGCCAGCAGCTCCGACAGTAGCTCCTACAATGAGCAGTTCTTC. Filled out from reference TRBV5-1 and TRBJ2-1, the complete variable domain reads KAGVTQTPRYLIKTRGQQVTLSCSPISGHRSVSWYQQTPGQGLQFLFEYFSETQRNKGNFPGRFSGRQFSNSRSEMNVSTLELGDSALYLCASSSDSSSYNEQFFGPGTRLTVL.

The J gene is TRBJ2-7, the V gene TRBV10-3; TRBD1 is a possible D gene (6 bases). The germline V and J ends were trimmed by 10 bases and 4 bases, with 17 bases remaining between them. CDR3 length equals 13 residues. Germline V gives CDR1 ENHRY, CDR2 SYGVKD. The DNA for the CDR3 is TGTGCCACCGTCCGGGACACGGAATACGAGCAGTACTTC. This translates into CATVRDTEYEQYF.

The rearrangement uses TRBV5-1 and TRBJ1-3; D not certain. Germline lookup yields CDR1 SGHRS and CDR2 YFSETQ. This CDR3 has 16 amino acids. V lost 7 bases and J lost 0, with 17 bases in between. Written as DNA, the CDR3 is TGCGCCAGCTCTTCCTCGGGCACTGCCTCTGGAAACACCATATATTTT. It yields the protein CASSSSGTASGNTIYF. Together with reference TRBV5-1 and TRBJ1-3, the CDR3 gives the full variable domain: KAGVTQTPRYLIKTRGQQVTLSCSPISGHRSVSWYQQTPGQGLQFLFEYFSETQRNKGNFPGRFSGRQFSNSRSEMNVSTLELGDSALYLCASSSSGTASGNTIYFGEGSWLTVV.

V gene TRBV28 combines with J gene TRBJ2-5; the match to TRBD1 covers 10 bases. With 6 bases clipped from V and 5 bases from J, the junction kept 9 bases outside the gene matches. The CDR3 loop spans 15 amino acids. Germline values: CDR1 MDHEN, CDR2 SYDVKM. DNA for the CDR3: TGTGCCAGCAGCCCATCGGGACAGGGGTTTGAGACCCAGTACTTC. Its translation is CASSPSGQGFETQYF.

The chain is built from TRBV27 and TRBJ2-7; D is possibly TRBD2 (6 bases). This CDR3 has 13 residues. The V end was cut by 6 bases, the J end by 6 bases, with 15 bases between. Per germline, CDR1 MNHEY and CDR2 SMNVEV (reference sequence). The CDR3 DNA follows: TGTGCCAGCAGGGGAGGATCTGGATCCGAGCAGTACTTC. Translated, it gives CASRGGSGSEQYF.

V and J are TRBV29-1 and TRBJ2-7, with D perhaps given as TRBD1 or TRBD2 (6 bases each). Germline V gene data show CDR1 as SQVTM and CDR2 as ANQGSEA. V gave up 6 bases and J gave up 4 bases, with 16 bases separating them. The CDR3 totals 13 residues. As DNA, the CDR3 is TGCAGCGTCTCGGGTGGGGGGCGATACGAGCAGTACTTC. Translation: CSVSGGGRYEQYF.

In this sample, this clone turned up once. This sequence joins TRBV9 and TRBJ1-3; 8 nucleotides align to TRBD1. The CDR3 extends over 16 amino acids. Germline values: CDR1 SGDLS, CDR2 YYNGEE. J was trimmed by 4 bases and V by 4 bases; bases with no gene match: 10. The CDR3: CASSPSPGGFGNTIYF. Here the CDR3 DNA reads TGTGCCAGCAGCCCTTCCCCAGGGGGCTTCGGAAACACCATATATTTT.

This chain joins TRBV9 and TRBJ2-1, with TRBD1 identical over 10 bases. The ends lost 0 bases at V and 7 bases at J; junction bases unmatched: 4. Germline V gives CDR1 SGDLS, CDR2 YYNGEE. The CDR3 is 15 residues long. CDR3 in DNA: TGTGCCAGCAGCGTAGCCGGGACAGGGGTGAATGAGCAGTTCTTC. Its translation is CASSVAGTGVNEQFF.

This clone was observed once. The V gene is TRBV5-4, the J gene TRBJ2-1; TRBD2 is a possible D gene (6 bases). Germline V gene sequence: CDR1 SGHNT, CDR2 YYREEE (reference sequence). The germline V and J ends were trimmed by 5 bases and 0 bases, with 12 bases remaining between them. This CDR3 spans 15 amino acids. CDR3: CASRKRESSYNEQFF. Here the CDR3 DNA reads TGTGCCAGCAGGAAACGGGAGAGCTCCTACAATGAGCAGTTCTTC.

As to this clone: Relative to the germline gene, one junction end is altered; a read error may explain this. V and J are TRBV29-1 and TRBJ2-2, with 9 bases matching TRBD2. Germline CDR1 is SQVTM and CDR2 is ANQGSEA. The CDR3 sequence is 16 residues long. In DNA, the CDR3 is TGCAGCGCCCGCGGAGCGGGAGGCGGACGGACCGAGGAGCTGTTTTTT. Its translation: CSARGAGGGRTEELFF.

The chain employs TRBV18 and TRBJ1-2; D is uncertain. The CDR3 consists of 14 residues. Trimming cost V 0 bases and J 2 bases, with 7 bases left between them. Looked up from germline, CDR1 is KGHSH and CDR2 is LQKENI. The CDR3 here is CASSPPTPNYGYTF. Here the CDR3 DNA reads TGTGCCAGCTCACCACCAACGCCCAACTATGGCTACACCTTC.

V and J are TRBV9 and TRBJ2-3; 12 bases map to TRBD2. Germline assignment: CDR1 SGDLS and CDR2 YYNGEE. CDR3 size: 16 residues. V dropped 2 bases and J dropped 3; count of bases not matched to a gene: 4. CDR3 sequence (DNA): TGTGCCAGCAGCGTCTCTAGCGGGAGGGCTACAGATACGCAGTATTTT. Its protein product is CASSVSSGRATDTQYF. Full variable domain (missing parts from reference TRBV9 and TRBJ2-3): DSGVTQTPKHLITATGQRVTLRCSPRSGDLSVYWYQQSLDQGLQFLIQYYNGEERAKGNILERFSAQQFPDLHSELNLSSLELGDSALYFCASSVSSGRATDTQYFGPGTRLTVL.

This rearrangement joins TRBV27 to TRBJ2-1, with 8 bases fitting TRBD2. Germline CDR1 MNHEY, CDR2 SMNVEV (reference sequence). The CDR3 loop spans 15 amino acids. Trimming cost V 3 bases and J 4 bases; bases outside gene matches: 5. The CDR3 nucleotides are TGTGCCAGCAGTTTCCTTAGCGGGATTTACAATGAGCAGTTCTTC. Translated, it gives CASSFLSGIYNEQFF.

The chain recombines TRBV28 with TRBJ2-2; D call uncertain. The V end was cut by 5 bases, the J end by 5 bases, with 9 bases between. From germline, CDR1 is MDHEN and CDR2 SYDVKM. The CDR3 extends over 13 amino acids. The CDR3 loop is CASSTPPTGELFF. The CDR3 DNA is TGTGCCAGCAGTACCCCCCCGACCGGGGAGCTGTTTTTT. Full variable domain (outside the CDR3, taken from reference TRBV28 and TRBJ2-2): DVKVTQSSRYLVKRTGEKVFLECVQDMDHENMFWYRQDPGLGLRLIYFSYDVKMKEKGDIPEGYSVSREKKERFSLILESASTNQTSMYLCASSTPPTGELFFGEGSRLTVL.

The chain carries TRBV7-2 and TRBJ2-7; no firm D call. V was pared by 8 bases and J by 6 bases, with 11 bases between. This CDR3 contains 11 residues. Germline CDR1 and CDR2: SGHTA and FQGNSA. CDR3 residues: CASGRETEQYF. CDR3 nucleotides: TGTGCCAGCGGCCGAGAGACCGAGCAGTACTTC.

V is TRBV6-4 and J is TRBJ2-3; no reliable D call. The V end lost 6 bases, the J end lost 3 bases, and 10 bases lay between the germline ends. CDR1 is MRHNA, CDR2 SNTAGT, per germline. This CDR3 is 13 amino acids long. The CDR3 loop reads CASSDGRTDTQYF. CDR3 DNA sequence: TGTGCCAGCAGCGACGGAAGGACAGATACGCAGTATTTT.

The chain recombines TRBV20-1 with TRBJ1-1; D is uncertain. This CDR3 has 11 amino acids. Germline V gives CDR1 DFQATT, CDR2 SNEGSKA (reference sequence). V was pared by 2 bases and J by 4 bases, with 5 bases between. The CDR3 protein is CSARPVTEAFF. In DNA, the CDR3 is TGCAGTGCTAGACCAGTCACTGAAGCTTTCTTT.

This clone appeared once. V is TRBV6-5 and J is TRBJ2-7, with 10 bases aligning to TRBD1. The CDR3 is 14 residues long. Per germline, CDR1 MNHEY and CDR2 SVGAGI. V was pared by 6 bases and J by 3 bases, with 5 bases of the junction left unmatched. The DNA for the CDR3 is TGTGCCAGCAGGGGACAGGGGTCATACTACGAGCAGTACTTC. Translating it yields CASRGQGSYYEQYF.

The chain carries TRBV2 and TRBJ1-5; possibly TRBD1 for D (5 bases). V gave up 2 bases and J gave up 6 bases, with 14 bases separating them. The germline CDR1 and CDR2 sequences are SNHLY and FYNNEI. The CDR3 totals 15 residues. CDR3 sequence: CASSEPGGQGQPQHF. CDR3 DNA: TGTGCCAGCAGTGAACCTGGGGGTCAAGGTCAGCCCCAGCATTTT.

V usage is TRBV5-1 and J usage is TRBJ2-7; TRBD2 matches at 7 bases. The germline CDR1 and CDR2 sequences are SGHRS and YFSETQ. The trim removed 4 bases at V and 3 bases at J, leaving 4 bases unmatched. This CDR3 is 13 amino acids long. The CDR3 reads CASSNGGSYEQYF. The CDR3 nucleotides read TGCGCCAGCAGCAACGGCGGGAGCTACGAGCAGTACTTC.

The genes are TRBV7-3 and TRBJ2-2; D could derive from TRBD1 or TRBD2 (5 bases each). Trimming took off 6 bases at V and 5 bases at J, with 13 bases between the two ends. CDR1 and CDR2 (germline): SGHTA, FQGTGA. This CDR3 has 14 amino acids. The CDR3 spells CASSWDLRTGELFF. The CDR3 DNA follows: TGTGCCAGCAGTTGGGACCTGAGGACCGGGGAGCTGTTTTTT.

The chain has TRBV28 and TRBJ2-3; the D gene is possibly TRBD2 (5 bases). V lost 3 bases and J lost 2, with 18 bases in between. The CDR3 consists of 17 residues. The germline gives CDR1 MDHEN, CDR2 SYDVKM. Here the CDR3 reads CASSFFRETTITDTQYF. In DNA, the CDR3 is TGTGCCAGCAGTTTCTTCCGGGAAACGACCATCACAGATACGCAGTATTTT.

The rearrangement joins TRBV5-8 to TRBJ2-5; no definite D call. Trimming cost V 5 bases and J 9 bases, with 11 bases left between them. Germline CDR1 is SGHTS and CDR2 is YDEGEE. This CDR3 has 11 amino acids. The CDR3 protein is CASRSLRAQYF. The CDR3 DNA reads as TGTGCCAGCAGGTCCCTCCGAGCCCAGTACTTC.

The genes are TRBV5-1 and TRBJ1-2; no definite D call. With 5 bases removed from V and 4 bases from J, the gap between germline ends came to 18 bases. This CDR3 comprises 15 residues. Germline CDR1 SGHRS, CDR2 YFSETQ. The CDR3 DNA sequence: TGCGCCAGCAGTCTCTTGCCGGGAGGTCTCTATGGCTACACCTTC. It yields the protein CASSLLPGGLYGYTF. Full variable domain (remainder filled in from reference TRBV5-1 and TRBJ1-2): KAGVTQTPRYLIKTRGQQVTLSCSPISGHRSVSWYQQTPGQGLQFLFEYFSETQRNKGNFPGRFSGRQFSNSRSEMNVSTLELGDSALYLCASSLLPGGLYGYTFGSGTRLTVV.